This T cell receptor beta chain was documented in a study of T cell responses to AZD1222 COVID-19 vaccine. Only one count was recorded for this clone. The antigen is undetermined. Study results and limitations: In a largely white British group with more females than males, clonal diversity was possibly underestimated. The study sampled repertoires only after the peak T cell response. Dominant at 160-218 and 743-854, vaccine-associated CD4 TCRs also spanned spike. AZD1222 recipients seropositive at baseline numbered only 6 or 7.

The assay was immunoSEQ multiplex PCR, and TCRdb's table has in-frame clones only and misses some. This table has 150,000 to 250,000 clones, approximately 93% appearing once. The TCR originated in an adult who received the AZD1222 COVID-19 vaccine. The material sequenced was peripheral blood, taken 28 days after the second AZD1222 dose.

This CDR3 reads CASSLGGYEKLFF. The CDR3 DNA reads TGTGCCAGCAGCCTAGGAGGGTATGAAAAACTGTTTTTT. The rearrangement links TRBV7-2 to TRBJ1-4, with D unclear. Trimming pared 5 bases from V and 6 bases from J, leaving 10 bases between. The CDR3 runs 13 residues. Germline V CDR1 and CDR2: SGHTA, FQGNSA.